This T cell receptor beta chain was observed in a study of blood T cell repertoires in COVID-19. Study-level information: The study drew acute and convalescent COVID-19 samples from the United States, Italy and Spain.

This CDR3 is 17 amino acids long. CDR1 is MDHEN, CDR2 SYDVKM, per germline. Unmatched junction bases numbered 19, after V lost 6 bases and J lost 8 bases. The repertoire was sequenced with immunoSEQ multiplex PCR; TCRdb's copy has only in-frame clones and lacks some. The profile shows a few hundred thousand clones, under 90% of them singletons. The genes are TRBV28 and TRBJ1-2, with 9 bases matching TRBD1. This TCR was sampled from a woman under 40 with COVID-19, enrolled during active disease. The sequencing input was peripheral blood. As DNA, the CDR3 is TGTGCCAGCAGCGCAGCGACCTCACAGGGGGCGCGAGGAGGCTACACCTTC. Residues: CASSAATSQGARGGYTF.